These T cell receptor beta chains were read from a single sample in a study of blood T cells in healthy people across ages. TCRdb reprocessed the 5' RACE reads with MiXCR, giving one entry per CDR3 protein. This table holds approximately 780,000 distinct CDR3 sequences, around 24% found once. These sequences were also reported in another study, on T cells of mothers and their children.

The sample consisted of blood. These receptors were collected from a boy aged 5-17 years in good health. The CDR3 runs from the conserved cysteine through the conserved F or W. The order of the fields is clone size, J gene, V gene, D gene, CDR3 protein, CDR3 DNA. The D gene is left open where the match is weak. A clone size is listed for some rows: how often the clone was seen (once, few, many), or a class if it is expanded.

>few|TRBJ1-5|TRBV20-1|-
CSAIGGNQPQHF
TGCAGTGCTATCGGGGGCAACCAGCCCCAGCATTTT
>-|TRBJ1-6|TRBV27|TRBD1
CASSLRTGAYSPLHF
TGTGCCAGCAGTTTAAGGACAGGGGCCTACTCACCCCTCCACTTT
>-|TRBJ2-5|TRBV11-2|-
CASSPGGRGRVETQYF
TGTGCCAGCAGCCCGGGGGGCAGGGGCAGGGTGGAGACCCAGTACTTC
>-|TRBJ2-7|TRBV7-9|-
CASSSATGSEQYF
TGTGCCAGCAGCTCAGCCACAGGGAGCGAGCAGTACTTC
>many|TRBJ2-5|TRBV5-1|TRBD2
CASSPGLAGYQETQYF
TGTGCCAGCAGCCCAGGACTAGCGGGGTACCAAGAGACCCAGTACTTC
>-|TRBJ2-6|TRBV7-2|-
CASSFPATGANVLTF
TGTGCCAGCAGCTTTCCGGCCACCGGGGCCAACGTCCTGACTTTC
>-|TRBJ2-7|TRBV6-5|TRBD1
CASSRDRDPYEQYF
TGTGCCAGCAGTCGGGACAGGGATCCCTACGAGCAGTACTTC
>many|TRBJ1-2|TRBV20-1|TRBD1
CSTHLPGGGYTF
TGCAGTACCCACCTCCCAGGGGGAGGCTACACCTTC
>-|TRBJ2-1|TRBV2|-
CASRGRGPLDEQFF
TGTGCCAGCAGAGGGCGGGGCCCCCTGGATGAGCAGTTCTTC
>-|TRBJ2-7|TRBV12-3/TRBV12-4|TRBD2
CASSLGHLAGGSYEQYF
TGTGCCAGCTCCCTTGGCCACCTAGCGGGGGGTTCCTACGAGCAGTACTTC
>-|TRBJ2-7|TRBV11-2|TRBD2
CASSFGLAGSPFPYEQYF
TGTGCCAGCAGCTTCGGACTAGCGGGGAGCCCTTTCCCCTACGAGCAGTACTTC
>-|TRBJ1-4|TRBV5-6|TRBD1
CASSMPGTGGEKLFF
TGTGCCAGCAGCATGCCCGGGACAGGGGGTGAAAAACTGTTTTTT
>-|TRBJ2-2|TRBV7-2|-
CASSLGTHTGELFF
TGTGCCAGCAGCTTAGGTACTCACACCGGGGAGCTGTTTTTT